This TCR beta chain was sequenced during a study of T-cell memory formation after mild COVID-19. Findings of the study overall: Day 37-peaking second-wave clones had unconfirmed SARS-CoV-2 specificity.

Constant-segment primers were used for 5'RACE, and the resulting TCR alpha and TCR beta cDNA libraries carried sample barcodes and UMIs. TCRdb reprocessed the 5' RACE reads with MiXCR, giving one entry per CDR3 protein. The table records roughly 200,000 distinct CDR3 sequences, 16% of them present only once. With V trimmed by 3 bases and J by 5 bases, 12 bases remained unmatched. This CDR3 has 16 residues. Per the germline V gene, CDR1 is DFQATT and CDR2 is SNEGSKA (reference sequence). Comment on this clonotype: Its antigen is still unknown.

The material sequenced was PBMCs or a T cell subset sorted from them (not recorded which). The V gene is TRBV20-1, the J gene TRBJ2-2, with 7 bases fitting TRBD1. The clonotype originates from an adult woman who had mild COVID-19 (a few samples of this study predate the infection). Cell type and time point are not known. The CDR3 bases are TGCAGTGCTAGGGTATTGGGACAGTCACTAACCGGGGAGCTGTTTTTT. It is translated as CSARVLGQSLTGELFF.